This T cell receptor beta chain was sequenced during a study of T cell clonotyping in hematopoietic cell transplantation. Study-level findings and limits: Higher Inverse Simpson Index values in graft donor and pretransplant recipient predicted broader posttransplant TCR diversity. After transplant, recipient diversity fell while pathologically expanded clonotypes grew through day 180.

Profiling relied on immunoSEQ multiplex PCR, and the TCRdb table lists in-frame clones only, not all of them. The sample includes roughly 37,000 clones, around 90% of them seen just once. The CDR3 is 11 amino acids. Germline V gene sequence: CDR1 MDHEN, CDR2 SYDVKM. V lost 6 bases to trimming and J lost 8 bases, with 10 bases between them. Of note for this clone: What it binds is unknown.

The chain carries TRBV28 and TRBJ1-2; D may be TRBD1 (5 bases). The clonotype was recovered from a woman in her forties in good health. Some clones in this sample may be carry-over from other donors' samples. Sequenced input: peripheral blood mononuclear cells. Here the CDR3 reads CASRAGFGYTF. The CDR3 coding sequence is TGTGCCAGCAGGGCAGGGTTCGGCTACACCTTC.